This T cell receptor (beta chain) was sequenced during a study of blood T cell repertoires in COVID-19. Data came from immunoSEQ multiplex PCR; TCRdb stores just in-frame clones and leaves some out. This sample has under 200,000 clones, with roughly 84% found just once. The CDR3 runs to 13 residues. Per germline, CDR1 MDHEN and CDR2 SYDVKM. J gave up 7 bases and V 2 bases, and 4 bases lay outside the gene matches. The source is a human donor in a cohort sampled during active COVID-19. The sequencing sample was made of peripheral blood. The V call is TRBV28, the J call TRBJ2-7, with 8 bases lining up with TRBD2. Here the CDR3 reads CASSLSAGGEQYF. The DNA for the CDR3 is TGTGCCAGCAGTTTAAGTGCGGGGGGAGAGCAGTACTTC.